This T cell receptor (beta chain) was obtained from a study of T-cell memory formation after mild COVID-19. This clonotype was recorded a few times. The antigen remains undetermined. In TCRdb, the 5' RACE reads were re-called with MiXCR into one record per CDR3 protein. The sample holds 550,000 to 600,000 distinct CDR3 sequences; 20% to 25% are singletons and the top ten take roughly 8.1%. Trimming removed 0 bases at V and 6 bases at J, with 17 bases between. The CDR3 runs to 17 residues. CDR1 and CDR2 from the germline V gene are SGHDN and FVKESK. Study conclusions and caveats: The study found balanced CD4/CD8 in clones contracting day 15 to 85 and a CD4+ lean in later expanders. SARS-CoV-2 specificity of second-wave clones peaking day 37 was unconfirmed. The main location of contracting CD4+ clones was CM and EM, and that of contracting CD8+ clones was EMRA.

The receptor was isolated from an adult woman who had mild COVID-19 (a few samples of this study predate the infection). Cell type and time point are not known. Sequenced material: PBMCs or a T cell subset sorted from them (not recorded which). The V call is TRBV14, the J call TRBJ2-2; D is unresolved. CDR3 residues: CASSQDRSLKWSGELFF. In nucleotides, the CDR3 is TGTGCCAGCAGCCAAGATCGGAGCTTAAAATGGTCCGGGGAGCTGTTTTTT.